What follows are 9 T cell receptor beta chains derived from one specimen sequenced in a study of T-cell reconstitution after alpha-beta-depleted transplantation in children. Researchers prepared the TCRbeta library using unique molecular identifiers, the study reports. TCRdb redid the calling of the PCR reads with MiXCR, one entry per CDR3 protein. The sample carries around 450,000 distinct CDR3 sequences, 15% to 20% recorded once. Here the sequenced sample was PBMCs, mostly from graft donor cells, taken 360 days after TCRalphabeta/CD19-depleted stem cell transplant. All receptors come from a boy in the first two years of life who had a stem cell transplant for Wiskott-Aldrich syndrome, so the T cells may come from the graft donor.

This clonotype was seen a handful of times. The rearrangement uses TRBV12-3 or TRBV12-4 and TRBJ2-1; possible D gene TRBD2, 6 bases. Between the trimmed V and J ends, which lost 3 bases and 8 bases, there was a span of 20 bases. The CDR3 has 16 amino acids. CDR3 sequence reads: CASSFPQIGSIDEQFF. The CDR3 DNA follows: TGTGCCAGCAGTTTCCCCCAAATCGGGAGTATCGATGAGCAGTTCTTC.

This clonotype was found a few times. V usage is TRBV5-6 and J usage is TRBJ1-1; TRBD1 might be the D (6 bases). The CDR3 is 15 amino acids. V lost 4 bases and J 3 bases, leaving 16 bases between the germline ends. Germline loops: CDR1 SGHDT, CDR2 YYEEEE. The CDR3 loop is CASSPSDRLDTEAFF. Written as DNA, the CDR3 is TGTGCCAGCAGCCCGAGTGACAGGTTAGACACTGAAGCTTTCTTT. Full variable domain (outside the CDR3, taken from reference TRBV5-6 and TRBJ1-1): DAGVTQSPTHLIKTRGQQVTLRCSPKSGHDTVSWYQQALGQGPQFIFQYYEEEERQRGNFPDRFSGHQFPNYSSELNVNALLLGDSALYLCASSPSDRLDTEAFFGQGTRLTVV.

The chain employs TRBV29-1 and TRBJ2-1; TRBD2 matches 7 bases. This CDR3 is built from 14 residues. Unmatched junction bases numbered 13, after V lost 8 bases and J lost 6 bases. CDR1 and CDR2 (germline): SQVTM, ANQGSEA. The CDR3 DNA reads as TGCAGCTCCAGAGACGGGGACTATTCCAATGAGCAGTTCTTC. Translating it yields CSSRDGDYSNEQFF.

The chain links TRBV7-9 to TRBJ1-4; tentatively, D is TRBD1 (5 bases). The CDR3 has 13 residues. Trimming left V 10 bases short and J 4 bases short, with 13 bases between. CDR1 is SEHNR, CDR2 FQNEAQ, per germline (reference sequence). CDR3 coding DNA: TGTGCCATACCGACAGCCTTTAATGAAAAACTGTTTTTT. This sequence encodes CAIPTAFNEKLFF.

V usage is TRBV4-2 and J usage is TRBJ2-1; either TRBD1 or TRBD2 may supply D (6 bases each). Trimming removed 4 bases at V and 6 bases at J, with 19 bases between. The CDR3 extends over 16 amino acids. Germline assignment: CDR1 LGHNA and CDR2 YNFKEQ. The CDR3 coding sequence is TGTGCCAGCAGCCGCCTCGGGGGCGGATACTTCAATGAGCAGTTCTTC. Protein sequence: CASSRLGGGYFNEQFF.

In its sample, this clonotype was seen a few times. The chain uses TRBV5-1 and TRBJ2-3; 8 bases agree with TRBD2. Germline CDR1 SGHRS, CDR2 YFSETQ. V was clipped by 1 base and J by 3 bases; unmatched bases: 7. The CDR3 has 16 residues. The CDR3 DNA reads as TGCGCCAGCAGCTTGTGGGGGAGCGGGAGTACAGATACGCAGTATTTT. Translating gives CASSLWGSGSTDTQYF. The variable domain in full, with the rest retrieved from reference TRBV5-1 and TRBJ2-3, is KAGVTQTPRYLIKTRGQQVTLSCSPISGHRSVSWYQQTPGQGLQFLFEYFSETQRNKGNFPGRFSGRQFSNSRSEMNVSTLELGDSALYLCASSLWGSGSTDTQYFGPGTRLTVL.

The chain has TRBV28 and TRBJ2-7, with D unresolved. The germline V gene has CDR1 MDHEN and CDR2 SYDVKM. CDR3 length: 13 residues. With 3 bases removed from V and 2 bases from J, the gap between germline ends came to 8 bases. The CDR3 loop reads CASSLTVTYEQYF. The CDR3 DNA follows: TGTGCCAGCAGTTTGACGGTAACCTACGAGCAGTACTTC.

In this sample, this clonotype turned up a few times. The junction does not match germline at one end; this may be a read error. This chain uses TRBV12-3 or TRBV12-4 with TRBJ2-2; D may match TRBD1 or TRBD2 (5 bases each). This CDR3 contains 17 residues. DNA of the CDR3: TGTGCCAGCAGTTTAATTCTCGGGACCGGGAACCCCGGGGAGCTGTTTTTT. This translates into CASSLILGTGNPGELFF.

This clonotype occurred a few times. V gene TRBV7-2 combines with J gene TRBJ2-7, with 9 bases lining up with TRBD1. Losses at the gene ends were 1 base for V and 5 bases for J; bases not matched to a gene: 6. This CDR3 is 15 amino acids long. Germline V gives CDR1 SGHTA, CDR2 FQGNSA. CDR3 DNA sequence: TGTGCCAGCAGCTTAGGTGGGACAGGGCGAAACGAGCAGTACTTC. This encodes CASSLGGTGRNEQYF.